What follows describes a single T cell receptor beta chain. Its antigen remains unidentified. This entry is derived from a study of T cells in localized non-small cell lung cancer. Overall study findings and caveats: In adjacent lung appeared a median 57 of the top 100 tumor clones. Higher blood T cell density went with longer overall survival. The greatest T cell clonality was found in uninvolved adjacent lung (higher than in tumor). Heterogeneity is still possible, as just one tumor region was sequenced.

This table comes from immunoSEQ multiplex PCR, and its TCRdb copy is limited to in-frame clones, with some not included. The sample has about 36,000 clones; around nine tenths are singletons. The sequencing used peripheral blood, collected before any cancer treatment. This receptor was identified in a female donor over 55 with stage I lung adenocarcinoma.

CDR3 bases: TGTGCCAGCTCACCCCAGGCAGGGGGCGAAAACACCATATATTTT. It yields the protein CASSPQAGGENTIYF. The V gene is TRBV18, the J gene TRBJ1-3, with 8 bases fitting TRBD1. Trimming cost V 3 bases and J 6 bases; bases outside gene matches: 7. The CDR3 consists of 15 residues. CDR1 is KGHSH and CDR2 is LQKENI in the germline V gene.